Following are 26 T cell receptor beta chains from one sample sequenced in a study of blood T cell repertoires in COVID-19. Only in-frame clones appear in the TCRdb table, and some are missing; sequencing was by immunoSEQ multiplex PCR. Of about 130,000 clones listed, approximately 85% were seen once; the top ten hold about 6.2%. Sequencing was performed on peripheral blood. These receptors all stem from a man at least 80 years old with active or convalescent COVID-19.

The rearrangement uses TRBV7-3 and TRBJ1-1, with a weak D call TRBD1 (5 bases). Trimming removed 5 bases at V and 0 bases at J, with 7 bases between. The CDR3 sequence is 13 residues long. Germline assignment: CDR1 SGHTA and CDR2 FQGTGA. CDR3: CASSPGLNTEAFF. DNA for the CDR3: TGTGCCAGCAGCCCAGGGTTGAACACTGAAGCTTTCTTT.

The J gene is TRBJ2-5, the V gene TRBV7-3, with TRBD1 matching 10 bases. The CDR3 length is 16 residues. Germline CDR1 SGHTA, CDR2 FQGTGA. Unmatched junction bases numbered 10, after V lost 5 bases and J lost 4 bases. The CDR3 region is CASSRGTGVGAETQYF. The CDR3 DNA sequence: TGTGCCAGCAGCCGAGGGACAGGGGTAGGGGCAGAGACCCAGTACTTC.

The chain joins TRBV9 to TRBJ1-5, with 7 bases aligning to TRBD1. Germline V gives CDR1 SGDLS, CDR2 YYNGEE. This CDR3 comprises 14 residues. Germline trimming cut 3 bases from V and 2 bases from J; bases unmatched to any gene: 2. The CDR3 is CASSADRGNQPQHF. The CDR3 DNA sequence: TGTGCCAGCAGCGCCGACAGGGGCAATCAGCCCCAGCATTTT.

The chain has TRBV25-1 and TRBJ1-1, with 9 bases identical to TRBD1. Germline values: CDR1 MGHDK, CDR2 SYGVNS. J gave up 4 bases and V 2 bases, and 11 bases lay outside the gene matches. The CDR3 spans 17 residues. The CDR3 DNA reads TGTGCCAGCAGTGAAAGCTGGGGGACAGGGAGGTCCACTGAAGCTTTCTTT. Translated, it gives CASSESWGTGRSTEAFF.

The V and J genes are TRBV4-3 and TRBJ1-6, with 7 bases aligning to TRBD1. The length of the CDR3 is 16 residues. In germline, CDR1 is LGHNA, CDR2 YSLEER. V trimming: 2 bases; J trimming: 0 bases; junction bases outside the gene matches: 1. The CDR3 protein is CASSQWDSSYNSPLHF. In DNA, the CDR3 is TGCGCCAGCAGCCAATGGGACAGCTCCTATAATTCACCCCTCCACTTT.

The chain has TRBV18 and TRBJ1-6, with TRBD1 matching over 9 bases. The CDR3 spans 17 residues. The ends lost 3 bases at V and 5 bases at J; junction bases unmatched: 8. The V gene's germline CDR1 is KGHSH and CDR2 LQKENI. CDR3 residues: CASSPTQGAQDNSPLHF. As DNA, the CDR3 is TGTGCCAGCTCACCTACACAGGGGGCGCAGGATAATTCACCCCTCCACTTT.

This chain connects TRBV18 to TRBJ2-5, with 7 bases aligning to TRBD1. CDR1 is KGHSH and CDR2 is LQKENI in the germline V gene. The CDR3 runs 15 residues. V shed 6 bases, J shed 4 bases, and the junction held 11 bases outside the gene matches. The CDR3 DNA reads TGTGCCAGCTCTCCTAACCAAGGGGGCGGAGAGACCCAGTACTTC. This sequence encodes CASSPNQGGGETQYF.

CDR3: CASSNSIGGRYTEAFF. DNA of the CDR3: TGTGCCAGCAGCAATAGCATCGGGGGGAGGTACACTGAAGCTTTCTTT. The chain has TRBV11-3 and TRBJ1-1; weak D call: TRBD1 (5 bases). Per germline, CDR1 SGHNT and CDR2 YENEEA. V shed 5 bases and J shed 3 bases, with 19 bases lying between them. CDR3 length equals 16 residues.

This chain joins TRBV7-3 and TRBJ1-1; TRBD1 might be the D (5 bases). V was pared by 5 bases and J by 3 bases, with 13 bases between. CDR1 SGHTA and CDR2 FQGTGA come from the germline V gene. The CDR3 loop spans 14 amino acids. The chain's CDR3 is CASSLRVRDTEAFF. CDR3 sequence (DNA): TGTGCCAGCAGCCTCAGGGTCCGGGACACTGAAGCTTTCTTT.

In regard to this clone: The junction departs from germline at one end; a sequencing error may be responsible. The genes are TRBV3-1 (or the pseudogene TRBV3-2) and TRBJ2-7, with 7 bases fitting TRBD2. The CDR3 sequence is 14 residues long. Germline CDR1 LGHDT, CDR2 YNNKEL (reference sequence). The CDR3 bases are TGTGCCAGCAGCCCGATGACTAGCTCCCACGAGCAGTACTTC. Protein: CASSPMTSSHEQYF.

This sequence joins TRBV6-5 and TRBJ1-2; TRBD1 might be the D (5 bases). CDR1 is MNHEY and CDR2 is SVGAGI in the germline V gene. The CDR3 runs to 14 residues. Trimming pared 5 bases from V and 0 bases from J, leaving 10 bases between. The CDR3 is CASSTGGSNYGYTF. As DNA, the CDR3 is TGTGCCAGCAGTACTGGGGGGTCTAACTATGGCTACACCTTC.

This chain uses TRBV28 with TRBJ1-6; D gene ambiguous. V lost 6 bases, J lost 0 bases, and 6 bases lay in between. The germline CDR1 and CDR2 sequences are MDHEN and SYDVKM. The CDR3 runs to 14 residues. In nucleotides, the CDR3 is TGTGCCAGCAGATGGAGCTCCTATAATTCACCCCTCCACTTT. This gives the protein CASRWSSYNSPLHF.

The chain employs TRBV5-1 and TRBJ2-6; 8 nucleotides match TRBD2. Germline CDR1 reads SGHRS; CDR2 reads YFSETQ. V shed 4 bases and J 2 bases; nucleotides not matched to a gene: 14. The CDR3 covers 19 residues. The CDR3 nucleotides are TGCGCCAGCAGCCCTCTCCCTCTAGCGGGCTCGACTGGGGCCAACGTCCTGACTTTC. Amino acid sequence: CASSPLPLAGSTGANVLTF.

The chain employs TRBV5-5 and TRBJ2-3; TRBD2 matches 11 bases. CDR1 is SGHKS, CDR2 YYEKEE, per germline (reference sequence). V lost 3 bases to trimming and J lost 0 bases; unmatched junction nucleotides: 9. The CDR3 is 18 amino acids. CDR3 sequence: CASSSTPSGGPSTDTQYF. The DNA of the CDR3 is TGTGCCAGCAGCTCTACTCCTAGCGGGGGGCCTAGCACAGATACGCAGTATTTT.

The chain links TRBV10-2 to TRBJ2-7, with 7 positions matching TRBD2. The CDR3 is made up of 16 amino acids. The J segment lost 6 bases and the V segment lost 0 bases, leaving 11 bases of the junction unmatched. CDR1 and CDR2 (germline): WSHSY, SAAADI. CDR3 sequence reads: CASSESGRAGTPEQYF. Here the CDR3 DNA reads TGCGCCAGCAGTGAGTCTGGTAGAGCGGGGACCCCCGAGCAGTACTTC.

This chain uses TRBV2 with TRBJ1-1, with D possibly being TRBD1 (6 bases). The CDR3 is 15 amino acids. Between the trimmed V and J ends, which lost 4 bases and 7 bases, there was a span of 19 bases. Germline V lookup: CDR1 SNHLY, CDR2 FYNNEI. CDR3 residues: CASSVNRVGRGEAFF. The DNA for the CDR3 is TGTGCCAGCAGTGTAAACAGGGTCGGTAGGGGTGAAGCTTTCTTT.

The chain's CDR3 is CASSPSAGELFF. The CDR3, as DNA: TGTGCCAGCAGCCCCTCCGCCGGGGAGCTGTTTTTT. The chain combines TRBV12-3 or TRBV12-4 with TRBJ2-2, with D hard to call. The ends were cut back, 6 bases at V and 6 bases at J, with 8 bases in the middle. The CDR3 loop spans 12 amino acids.

The V and J genes are TRBV7-2 and TRBJ2-7, with 9 bases aligning to TRBD2. Per germline, CDR1 SGHTA and CDR2 FQGNSA. V lost 1 base to trimming and J lost 8 bases; unmatched junction nucleotides: 6. CDR3 length: 14 amino acids. The CDR3 spells CASSLEASGAQQYF. CDR3 bases: TGTGCCAGCAGCTTAGAGGCTAGCGGGGCCCAGCAGTACTTC.

This chain joins TRBV7-6 and TRBJ2-3; 8 nucleotides line up with TRBD2. V lost 1 base and J lost 4; bases outside the gene matches: 10. The germline V gene has CDR1 SGHVS and CDR2 FNYEAQ. The CDR3 runs to 17 residues. In nucleotides, the CDR3 is TGTGCCAGCAGCTTAGTTAAGCGGGAGAGTCCTCCAGATACGCAGTATTTT. This translates into CASSLVKRESPPDTQYF.

The sample holds one count of this clone. The chain's CDR3 is CASSPNSWGDTGELFF. The CDR3 DNA sequence: TGCGCCAGCAGCCCGAATAGTTGGGGAGACACCGGGGAGCTGTTTTTT. The chain joins TRBV4-3 to TRBJ2-2; maybe TRBD2 (5 bases). Germline CDR1 is LGHNA and CDR2 is YSLEER. The V end lost 4 bases, the J end lost 3 bases, and 15 bases lay between the germline ends. The CDR3 runs 16 residues.

The rearrangement uses TRBV2 and TRBJ1-6, with 7 nucleotides matching TRBD1. The CDR3 has 15 residues. Germline values: CDR1 SNHLY, CDR2 FYNNEI. V gave up 2 bases and J gave up 5 bases; unmatched junction bases: 3. The CDR3: CASSETGAHNSPLHF. The CDR3 DNA sequence: TGTGCCAGCAGTGAAACAGGGGCGCATAATTCACCCCTCCACTTT.

This rearrangement joins TRBV4-2 to TRBJ1-6; D ambiguous. Germline CDR1 and CDR2: LGHNA and YNFKEQ. V lost 1 base and J 7 bases, leaving 11 bases between the germline ends. CDR3 size: 15 residues. The CDR3 region has the DNA TGTGCCAGCAGCCAAGTTTCCTACGGGAATTCACCCCTCCACTTT. It specifies CASSQVSYGNSPLHF.

This rearrangement joins TRBV27 to TRBJ2-1, with TRBD2 matching 9 bases. The CDR3 runs 15 residues. Germline loops: CDR1 MNHEY, CDR2 SMNVEV (reference sequence). V lost 6 bases and J lost 8; bases outside the gene matches: 11. The CDR3: CASRLTGTSRDEQFF. The CDR3 nucleotides read TGTGCCAGCAGACTCACCGGGACTAGCCGGGATGAGCAGTTCTTC.

In this sample, this clone turned up once. The chain has TRBV4-1 and TRBJ1-5; TRBD1 matches at 8 bases. The germline V gene encodes CDR1 MGHRA and CDR2 YSYEKL. The CDR3 consists of 17 residues. The trim removed 4 bases at V and 4 bases at J, leaving 12 bases unmatched. The CDR3 loop is CASSPTDRALGNQPQHF. Here the CDR3 DNA reads TGCGCCAGCAGCCCTACGGACAGGGCATTGGGGAATCAGCCCCAGCATTTT.

The chain uses TRBV7-9 and TRBJ2-5; D is perhaps TRBD2 (5 bases). The CDR3 spans 13 residues. The germline V gene has CDR1 SEHNR and CDR2 FQNEAQ (reference sequence). The germline V and J ends were trimmed by 5 bases and 7 bases, with 14 bases remaining between them. The CDR3, as DNA: TGTGCCAGCAGCCCACGTGAACGGGGGACCCAGTACTTC. Translated, it gives CASSPRERGTQYF.

This chain links TRBV6-5 with TRBJ1-2; 10 nucleotides match TRBD1. This CDR3 spans 13 amino acids. Germline V gene data show CDR1 as MNHEY and CDR2 as SVGAGI. V was clipped by 6 bases and J by 7 bases; unmatched bases: 5. The DNA of the CDR3 is TGTGCCAGCAGACCGACAGGGGGCACTGGCTACACCTTC. It encodes CASRPTGGTGYTF.